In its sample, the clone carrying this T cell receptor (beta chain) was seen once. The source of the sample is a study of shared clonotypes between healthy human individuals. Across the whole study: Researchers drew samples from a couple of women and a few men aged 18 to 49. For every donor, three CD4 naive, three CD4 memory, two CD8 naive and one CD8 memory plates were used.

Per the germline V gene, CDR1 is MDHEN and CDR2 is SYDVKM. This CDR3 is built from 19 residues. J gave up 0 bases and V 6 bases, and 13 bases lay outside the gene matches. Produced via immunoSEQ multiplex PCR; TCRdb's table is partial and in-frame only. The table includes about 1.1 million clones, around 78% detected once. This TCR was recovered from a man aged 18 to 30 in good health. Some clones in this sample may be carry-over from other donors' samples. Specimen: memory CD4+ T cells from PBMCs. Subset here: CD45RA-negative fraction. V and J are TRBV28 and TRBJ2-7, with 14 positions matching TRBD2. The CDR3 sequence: CASSSATGTSGSHSYEQYF. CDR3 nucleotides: TGTGCCAGCAGCTCCGCGACAGGGACTAGCGGGAGTCACTCCTACGAGCAGTACTTC.